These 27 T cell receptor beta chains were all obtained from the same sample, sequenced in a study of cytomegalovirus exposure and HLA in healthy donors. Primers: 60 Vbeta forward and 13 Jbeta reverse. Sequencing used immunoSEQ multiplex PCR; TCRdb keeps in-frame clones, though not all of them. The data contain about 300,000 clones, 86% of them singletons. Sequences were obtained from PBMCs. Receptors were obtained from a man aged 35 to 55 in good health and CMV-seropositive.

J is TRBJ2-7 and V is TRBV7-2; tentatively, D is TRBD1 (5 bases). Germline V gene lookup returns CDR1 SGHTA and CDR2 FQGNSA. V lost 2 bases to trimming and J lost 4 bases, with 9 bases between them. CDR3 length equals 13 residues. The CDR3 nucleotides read TGTGCCAGCAGCTTACTCGACAGATACGAGCAGTACTTC. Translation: CASSLLDRYEQYF. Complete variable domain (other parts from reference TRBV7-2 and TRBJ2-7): GAGVSQSPSNKVTEKGKDVELRCDPISGHTALYWYRQSLGQGLEFLIYFQGNSAPDKSGLPSDRFSAERTGGSVSTLTIQRTQQEDSAVYLCASSLLDRYEQYFGPGTRLTVT.

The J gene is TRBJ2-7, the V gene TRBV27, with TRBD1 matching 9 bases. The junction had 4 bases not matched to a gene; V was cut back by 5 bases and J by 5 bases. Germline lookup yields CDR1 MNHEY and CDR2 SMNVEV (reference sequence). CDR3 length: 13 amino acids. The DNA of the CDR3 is TGTGCCAGCAGTCACGACAGGGGGGACGAGCAGTACTTC. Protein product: CASSHDRGDEQYF.

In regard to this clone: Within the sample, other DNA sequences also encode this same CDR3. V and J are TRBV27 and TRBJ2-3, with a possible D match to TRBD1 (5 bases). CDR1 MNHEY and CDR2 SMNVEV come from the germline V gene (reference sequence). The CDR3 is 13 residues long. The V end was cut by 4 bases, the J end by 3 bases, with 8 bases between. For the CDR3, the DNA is TGTGCCAGCAGTTCGTCAGGGACAGATACGCAGTATTTT. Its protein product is CASSSSGTDTQYF.

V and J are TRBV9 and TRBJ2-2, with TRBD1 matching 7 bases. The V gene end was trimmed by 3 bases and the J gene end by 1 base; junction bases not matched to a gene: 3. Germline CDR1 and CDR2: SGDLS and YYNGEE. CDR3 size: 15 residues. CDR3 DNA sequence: TGTGCCAGCAGCGGGGACAGTTTGAACACCGGGGAGCTGTTTTTT. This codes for CASSGDSLNTGELFF.

CDR3 DNA: TGTGCCAGCAGTCCTGGGACATTAGTTACCTACAATGAGCAGTTCTTC. Its translation: CASSPGTLVTYNEQFF. V is TRBV28 and J is TRBJ2-1, with a possible D match to TRBD1 (6 bases). Germline lookup yields CDR1 MDHEN and CDR2 SYDVKM. Trimming removed 5 bases at V and 2 bases at J, with 16 bases between. This CDR3 has 16 amino acids.

The CDR3 coding sequence is TGTGCCAGCTCACCTGGTCTGCAGGGGGGAGGCTACACCTTC. Translating gives CASSPGLQGGGYTF. J is TRBJ1-2 and V is TRBV18; 7 bases are a match to TRBD1. This CDR3 region has 14 residues. V trimming: 3 bases; J trimming: 8 bases; junction bases outside the gene matches: 9. The V gene's germline CDR1 is KGHSH and CDR2 LQKENI.

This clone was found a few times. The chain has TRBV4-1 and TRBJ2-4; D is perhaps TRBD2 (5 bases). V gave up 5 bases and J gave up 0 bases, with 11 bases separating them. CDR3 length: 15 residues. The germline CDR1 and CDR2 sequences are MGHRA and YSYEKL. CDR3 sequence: CASSRLLLAKNIQYF. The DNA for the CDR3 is TGCGCCAGCAGCAGACTACTTCTAGCCAAAAACATTCAGTACTTC.

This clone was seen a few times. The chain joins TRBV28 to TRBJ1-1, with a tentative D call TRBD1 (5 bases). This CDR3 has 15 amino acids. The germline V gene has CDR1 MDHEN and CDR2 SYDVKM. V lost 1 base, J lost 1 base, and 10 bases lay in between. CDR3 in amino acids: CASSLSPGQNTEAFF. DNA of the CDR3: TGTGCCAGCAGTTTATCCCCAGGACAGAACACTGAAGCTTTCTTT.

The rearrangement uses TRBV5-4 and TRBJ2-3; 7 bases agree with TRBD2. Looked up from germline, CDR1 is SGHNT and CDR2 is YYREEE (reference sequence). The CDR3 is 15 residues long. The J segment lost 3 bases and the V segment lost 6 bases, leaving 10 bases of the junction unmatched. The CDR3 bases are TGTGCCAGCACCCCCGGGGGTAGCGGGACAGATACGCAGTATTTT. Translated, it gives CASTPGGSGTDTQYF.

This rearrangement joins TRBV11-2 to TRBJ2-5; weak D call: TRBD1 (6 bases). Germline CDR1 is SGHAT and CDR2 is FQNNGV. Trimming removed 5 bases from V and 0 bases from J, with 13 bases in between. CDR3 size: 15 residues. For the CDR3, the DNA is TGTGCCAGCAGCCCACGGTGGACAGACCAAGAGACCCAGTACTTC. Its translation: CASSPRWTDQETQYF.

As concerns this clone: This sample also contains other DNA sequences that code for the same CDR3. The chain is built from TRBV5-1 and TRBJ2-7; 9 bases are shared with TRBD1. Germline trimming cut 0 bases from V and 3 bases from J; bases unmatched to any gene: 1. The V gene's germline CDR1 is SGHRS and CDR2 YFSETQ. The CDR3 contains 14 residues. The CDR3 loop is CASSLGGQGYEQYF. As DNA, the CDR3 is TGCGCCAGCAGCTTGGGGGGACAGGGCTACGAGCAGTACTTC.

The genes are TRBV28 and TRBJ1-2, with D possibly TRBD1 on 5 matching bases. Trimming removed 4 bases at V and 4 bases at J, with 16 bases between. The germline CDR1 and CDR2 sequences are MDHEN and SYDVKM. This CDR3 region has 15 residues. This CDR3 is CASSWDKGRVYGYTF. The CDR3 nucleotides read TGTGCCAGCAGTTGGGATAAGGGGCGAGTCTATGGCTACACCTTC.

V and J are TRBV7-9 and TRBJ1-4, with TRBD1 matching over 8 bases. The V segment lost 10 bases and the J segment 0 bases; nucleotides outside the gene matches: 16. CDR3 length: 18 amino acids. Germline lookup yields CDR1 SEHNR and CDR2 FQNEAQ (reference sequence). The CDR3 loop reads CATSRTGKPVATNEKLFF. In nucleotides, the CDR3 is TGTGCCACCTCCCGGACAGGGAAACCCGTTGCAACTAATGAAAAACTGTTTTTT.

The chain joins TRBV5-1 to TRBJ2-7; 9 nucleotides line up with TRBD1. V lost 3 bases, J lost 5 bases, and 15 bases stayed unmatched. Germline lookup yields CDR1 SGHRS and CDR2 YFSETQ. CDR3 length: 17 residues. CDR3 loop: CASSYLSTDRGGHEQYF. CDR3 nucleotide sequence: TGCGCCAGCAGCTATTTATCGACGGACAGGGGCGGCCACGAGCAGTACTTC.

CDR3: CASSLDREPQPQHF. The CDR3 nucleotides read TGTGCCAGCAGTTTAGACAGGGAGCCTCAGCCCCAGCATTTT. The V call is TRBV2, the J call TRBJ1-5, with 7 bases aligning to TRBD1. Per germline, CDR1 SNHLY and CDR2 FYNNEI. The CDR3 length is 14 residues. V was clipped by 5 bases and J by 6 bases; unmatched bases: 7.

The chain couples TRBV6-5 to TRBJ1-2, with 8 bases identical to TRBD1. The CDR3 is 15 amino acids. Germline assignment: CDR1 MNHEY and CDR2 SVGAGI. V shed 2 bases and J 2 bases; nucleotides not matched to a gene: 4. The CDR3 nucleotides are TGTGCCAGCAGTTACGGGGACAGGCCAAACTATGGCTACACCTTC. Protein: CASSYGDRPNYGYTF.

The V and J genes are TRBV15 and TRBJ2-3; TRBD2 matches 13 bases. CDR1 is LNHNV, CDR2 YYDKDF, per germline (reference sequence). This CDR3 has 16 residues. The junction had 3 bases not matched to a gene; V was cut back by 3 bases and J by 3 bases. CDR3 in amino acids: CATSRRTSGSTDTQYF. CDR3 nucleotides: TGTGCCACCAGCAGGAGGACTAGCGGGAGTACAGATACGCAGTATTTT.

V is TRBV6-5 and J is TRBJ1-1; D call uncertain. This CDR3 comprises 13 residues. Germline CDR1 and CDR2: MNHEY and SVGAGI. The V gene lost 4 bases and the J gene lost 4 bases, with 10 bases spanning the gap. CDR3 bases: TGTGCCAGCAGTTTATCGACATCCACTGAAGCTTTCTTT. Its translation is CASSLSTSTEAFF.

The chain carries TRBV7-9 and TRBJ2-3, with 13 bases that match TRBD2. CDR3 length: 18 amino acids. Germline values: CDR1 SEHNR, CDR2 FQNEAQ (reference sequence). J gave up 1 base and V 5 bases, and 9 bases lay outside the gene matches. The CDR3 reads CASSKLAGGPLGTDTQYF. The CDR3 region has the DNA TGTGCCAGCAGCAAACTAGCGGGAGGGCCTCTCGGCACAGATACGCAGTATTTT.

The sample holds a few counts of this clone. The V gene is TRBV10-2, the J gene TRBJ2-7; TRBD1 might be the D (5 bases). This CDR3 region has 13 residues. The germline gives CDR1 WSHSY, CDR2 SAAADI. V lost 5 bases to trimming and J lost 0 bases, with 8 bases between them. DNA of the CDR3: TGCGCCAGCAGTTTCGACAGCTCCTACGAGCAGTACTTC. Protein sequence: CASSFDSSYEQYF.

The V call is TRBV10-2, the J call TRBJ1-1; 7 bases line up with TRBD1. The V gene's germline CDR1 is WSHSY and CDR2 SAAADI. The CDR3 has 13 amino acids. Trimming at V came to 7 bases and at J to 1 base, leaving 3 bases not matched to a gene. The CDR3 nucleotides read TGCGCCAGCATGGACAGGTCGAACACTGAAGCTTTCTTT. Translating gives CASMDRSNTEAFF.

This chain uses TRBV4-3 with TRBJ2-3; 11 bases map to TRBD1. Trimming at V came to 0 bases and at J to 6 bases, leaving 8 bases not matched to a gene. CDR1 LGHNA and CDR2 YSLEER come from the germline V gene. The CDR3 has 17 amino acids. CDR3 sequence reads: CASSQDWGTGGSDTQYF. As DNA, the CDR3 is TGCGCCAGCAGCCAAGATTGGGGGACAGGGGGGTCGGATACGCAGTATTTT.

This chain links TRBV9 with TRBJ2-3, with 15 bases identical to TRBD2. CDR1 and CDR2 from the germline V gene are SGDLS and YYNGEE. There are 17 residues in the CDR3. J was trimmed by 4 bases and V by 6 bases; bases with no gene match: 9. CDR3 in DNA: TGTGCCAGCAACCTAGGGACTAGCGGGAGGATTCCAGATACGCAGTATTTT. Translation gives CASNLGTSGRIPDTQYF. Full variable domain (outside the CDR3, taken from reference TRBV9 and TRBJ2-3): DSGVTQTPKHLITATGQRVTLRCSPRSGDLSVYWYQQSLDQGLQFLIQYYNGEERAKGNILERFSAQQFPDLHSELNLSSLELGDSALYFCASNLGTSGRIPDTQYFGPGTRLTVL.

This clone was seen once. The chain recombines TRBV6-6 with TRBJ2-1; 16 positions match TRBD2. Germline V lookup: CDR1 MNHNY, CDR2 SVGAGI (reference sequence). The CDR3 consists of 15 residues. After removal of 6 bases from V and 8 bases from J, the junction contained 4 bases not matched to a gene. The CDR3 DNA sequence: TGTGCCAGCAGGCCGGGACTAGCGGGAGGGGATGAGCAGTTCTTC. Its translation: CASRPGLAGGDEQFF.

The CDR3 loop is CAISARTVEQFF. The DNA for the CDR3 is TGTGCCATCAGTGCCCGGACAGTTGAGCAGTTCTTC. V gene TRBV10-3 combines with J gene TRBJ2-1; D is possibly TRBD1 (6 bases). Germline assignment: CDR1 ENHRY and CDR2 SYGVKD. V lost 4 bases, J lost 9 bases, and 10 bases lay in between. The CDR3 is 12 amino acids.

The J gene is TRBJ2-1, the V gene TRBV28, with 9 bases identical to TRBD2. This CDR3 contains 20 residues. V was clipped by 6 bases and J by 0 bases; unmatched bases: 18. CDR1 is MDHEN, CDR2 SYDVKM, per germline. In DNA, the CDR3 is TGTGCCAGCAGCTCCCTGGGTAGCGGGAGTTCCCGGTTCTCCTACAATGAGCAGTTCTTC. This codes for CASSSLGSGSSRFSYNEQFF.

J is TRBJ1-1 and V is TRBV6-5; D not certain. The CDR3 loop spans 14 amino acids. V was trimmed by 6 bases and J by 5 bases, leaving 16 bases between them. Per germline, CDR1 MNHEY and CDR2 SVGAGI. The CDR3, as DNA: TGTGCCAGCAGAAACACCCGGAGGGAGACTGAAGCTTTCTTT. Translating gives CASRNTRRETEAFF.